The present entry profiles one TCR beta chain with its context. TCR alpha and beta CDR3s were amplified from mRNA by semiquantitative ARM-PCR. Exponential amplification used communal superprimers after tagged nested gene-specific primers in ARM-PCR. TCRdb redid the calling of the multiplex PCR reads with MiXCR, one entry per CDR3 protein. The table has over 10,000 distinct CDR3 sequences, roughly 65% seen once; the top ten hold 30%. This record comes from a study of relationships among human T cell subsets. Trimming took 6 bases from V and 0 from J, leaving 21 bases between them. Germline V gene sequence: CDR1 MDHEN, CDR2 SYDVKM. The CDR3 spans 18 residues. Bead selections for CD25, CD56 and CD294 left a flow-through collected as Th1 cells.

The chain combines TRBV28 with TRBJ1-5; D is possibly TRBD1 (6 bases). The clonotype was recovered from a man aged 40-55 years in good health. The specimen was CD4+ Th1 cells sorted from blood. CDR3 sequence: CASSLGTSNTYSNQPQHF. CDR3 DNA sequence: TGTGCCAGCAGCCTAGGGACATCTAATACCTATAGCAATCAGCCCCAGCATTTT.